These 23 T cell receptor beta chains share one sample of origin, sequenced in a study of beta chain features in type 1 diabetes (dated by TCRdb to between 2017 and 2018). The library came from the immunoSEQ multiplex PCR assay. The entire amount of isolated RNA was reverse transcribed using the High Capacity cDNA Reverse Transcription Kit, so the sequenced TCRB transcripts were expressed ones. Drawn from immuneACCESS, this table holds only the in-frame rearrangements with V and J called that TCRdb kept. Clones are partly lost; checked studies trace under half to an unresolved V gene and leave the rest unexplained. The sample table holds 110,000 to 150,000 clones, of which about a tenth were seen once. Of the sample, approximately 0.68% falls within the top ten clones. Sequenced sample: central memory CD4+ T cells from blood. The receptor set was obtained from a man aged 18 to 30 in good health.

This clone was observed a handful of times. This chain links TRBV28 with TRBJ1-4; D ambiguous. Germline V CDR1 and CDR2: MDHEN, SYDVKM. The CDR3 has 14 residues. V lost 5 bases and J lost 8, with 15 bases in between. CDR3 region: CASSPPGVGEKLFF. DNA for the CDR3: TGTGCCAGCAGTCCTCCCGGGGTAGGGGAAAAACTGTTTTTT.

This clone turned up a few times. The chain combines TRBV9 with TRBJ2-1; TRBD2 aligns across 16 bases. Trimming removed 5 bases from V and 5 bases from J; junction bases left unmatched: 7. The germline V gene has CDR1 SGDLS and CDR2 YYNGEE. The CDR3 contains 17 residues. CDR3 in amino acids: CASSSGTSGGANNEQFF. CDR3 nucleotide sequence: TGTGCCAGCAGTTCCGGGACTAGCGGGGGGGCGAACAATGAGCAGTTCTTC.

The rearrangement links TRBV4-1 to TRBJ2-3; 7 bases line up with TRBD1. Germline loops: CDR1 MGHRA, CDR2 YSYEKL. Unmatched junction bases numbered 7, after V lost 5 bases and J lost 5 bases. The CDR3 consists of 14 residues. CDR3 coding DNA: TGCGCCAGCAGCGACGGACAGGCTAGAGATACGCAGTATTTT. Its translation: CASSDGQARDTQYF.

The sample holds many counts of this clone. The chain combines TRBV29-1 with TRBJ2-3, with TRBD2 identical over 8 bases. J lost 6 bases, V lost 2 bases, and 7 bases had no gene match. The CDR3 sequence is 14 residues long. Per the germline V gene, CDR1 is SQVTM and CDR2 is ANQGSEA. The CDR3 DNA reads TGCAGCGTTGAATCTAGCGGGTTGGGGGATACGCAGTATTTT. Residues: CSVESSGLGDTQYF.

This clone was observed a handful of times. The V and J genes are TRBV19 and TRBJ2-7, with a weak D call TRBD2 (6 bases). The V end lost 6 bases, the J end lost 4 bases, and 16 bases lay between the germline ends. The CDR3 contains 14 residues. CDR1 and CDR2 from the germline V gene are LNHDA and SQIVND (reference sequence). For the CDR3, the DNA is TGTGCCAGTAGCGCGGGGCTAGGGGATTACGAGCAGTACTTC. It encodes CASSAGLGDYEQYF. Based on the CDR3 plus reference TRBV19 and TRBJ2-7, the full variable domain is DGGITQSPKYLFRKEGQNVTLSCEQNLNHDAMYWYRQDPGQGLRLIYYSQIVNDFQKGDIAEGYSVSREKKESFPLTVTSAQKNPTAFYLCASSAGLGDYEQYFGPGTRLTVT.

V usage is TRBV7-2 and J usage is TRBJ1-1; D is possibly TRBD1 (5 bases). From germline, CDR1 is SGHTA and CDR2 FQGNSA. The CDR3 extends over 16 amino acids. Trimming removed 4 bases at V and 6 bases at J, with 21 bases between. Here the CDR3 reads CASSSQMAGTRAEAFF. CDR3 nucleotides: TGTGCCAGCAGCTCACAGATGGCAGGGACTCGGGCTGAAGCTTTCTTT.

This clone was seen ten or more times. The chain employs TRBV6-5 and TRBJ2-1; no reliable D call. Per the germline V gene, CDR1 is MNHEY and CDR2 is SVGAGI. V shed 5 bases and J shed 6 bases, with 14 bases lying between them. The CDR3 extends over 14 amino acids. CDR3 protein: CASSPPGVGNEQFF. The CDR3 coding sequence is TGTGCCAGCAGTCCGCCGGGTGTTGGCAATGAGCAGTTCTTC.

Only a few counts were recorded for this clone. The chain combines TRBV29-1 with TRBJ2-3; 7 positions match TRBD2. Germline CDR1 reads SQVTM; CDR2 reads ANQGSEA. CDR3 length equals 18 residues. V shed 3 bases, J shed 2 bases, and the junction held 17 bases outside the gene matches. The DNA of the CDR3 is TGCAGCGTTGAGAAGGGGTCCAGCGGGATACGATACACAGATACGCAGTATTTT. Its translation: CSVEKGSSGIRYTDTQYF.

There are a few counts of this clone. The V and J genes are TRBV19 and TRBJ1-2; the match to TRBD1 covers 7 bases. The germline gives CDR1 LNHDA, CDR2 SQIVND (reference sequence). The CDR3 contains 16 residues. After removal of 5 bases from V and 4 bases from J, the junction contained 13 bases not matched to a gene. In nucleotides, the CDR3 is TGTGCCAGTAGTCCATCCGGGACAGAAAAACCCTATGGCTACACCTTC. This codes for CASSPSGTEKPYGYTF. Drawing the rest from reference TRBV19 and TRBJ1-2, the complete variable domain is DGGITQSPKYLFRKEGQNVTLSCEQNLNHDAMYWYRQDPGQGLRLIYYSQIVNDFQKGDIAEGYSVSREKKESFPLTVTSAQKNPTAFYLCASSPSGTEKPYGYTFGSGTRLTVV.

The chain joins TRBV30 to TRBJ2-7, with 9 bases lining up with TRBD1. The CDR3 is 13 amino acids. J was trimmed by 5 bases and V by 3 bases; bases with no gene match: 5. Germline V lookup: CDR1 GTSNPN, CDR2 SVGIG (reference sequence). This CDR3 is CAWSPDRGNEQYF. The CDR3 DNA reads as TGTGCCTGGAGCCCGGACAGGGGCAACGAGCAGTACTTC.

The chain uses TRBV9 and TRBJ2-3, with 7 bases that match TRBD2. Germline V gene sequence: CDR1 SGDLS, CDR2 YYNGEE. This CDR3 has 16 amino acids. Germline trimming cut 7 bases from V and 0 bases from J; bases unmatched to any gene: 11. DNA for the CDR3: TGTGCCAGCTCGCCAGGGACTACCTCTAGCACAGATACGCAGTATTTT. Translating gives CASSPGTTSSTDTQYF. Variable domain in full (rest from reference TRBV9 and TRBJ2-3): DSGVTQTPKHLITATGQRVTLRCSPRSGDLSVYWYQQSLDQGLQFLIQYYNGEERAKGNILERFSAQQFPDLHSELNLSSLELGDSALYFCASSPGTTSSTDTQYFGPGTRLTVL.

This clone was seen only a few times. V and J are TRBV10-3 and TRBJ1-3; 8 nucleotides line up with TRBD1. CDR3 length: 17 amino acids. V gave up 2 bases and J gave up 0 bases; unmatched junction bases: 6. The germline gives CDR1 ENHRY, CDR2 SYGVKD. The CDR3 protein is CAISELQGAYSGNTIYF. The CDR3 nucleotides read TGTGCCATCAGTGAGCTCCAGGGGGCATACTCTGGAAACACCATATATTTT.

The genes are TRBV10-3 and TRBJ2-2; a weak D match, TRBD2 (6 bases). Germline V gene lookup returns CDR1 ENHRY and CDR2 SYGVKD. The CDR3 has 13 amino acids. The V end lost 7 bases, the J end lost 4 bases, and 10 bases lay between the germline ends. CDR3 nucleotide sequence: TGTGCCATCAAAGGAGGGCTCACCGGGGAGCTGTTTTTT. It codes for CAIKGGLTGELFF.

The chain recombines TRBV21-1 with TRBJ2-3; the table's D call TRBD2 went unverified against the DNA. TRBV21-1 counts as a pseudogene. The CDR3 runs 14 residues. The CDR3 coding sequence is TGTGCCAGCAGCAAAGAGCGGCCCACAGATACGCAGTATTTT. It specifies CASSKERPTDTQYF.

This clone was picked up many times. J is TRBJ1-2 and V is TRBV5-1, with 12 bases aligning to TRBD1. The junction had 8 bases not matched to a gene; V was cut back by 5 bases and J by 3 bases. CDR3 length: 16 residues. The V gene's germline CDR1 is SGHRS and CDR2 YFSETQ. DNA for the CDR3: TGCGCCAGCAGTTCCGGGACAGGGGGCGTCGACTATGGCTACACCTTC. Protein: CASSSGTGGVDYGYTF.

The chain carries TRBV28 and TRBJ2-7, with TRBD2 matching over 11 bases. Losses at the gene ends were 7 bases for V and 6 bases for J; bases not matched to a gene: 8. Germline V lookup: CDR1 MDHEN, CDR2 SYDVKM. The CDR3 covers 14 residues. In DNA form, the CDR3 reads TGTGCCAGCATGACTAGCGGGGCGATGGGCGAGCAGTACTTC. It specifies CASMTSGAMGEQYF. Full variable domain (missing parts from reference TRBV28 and TRBJ2-7): DVKVTQSSRYLVKRTGEKVFLECVQDMDHENMFWYRQDPGLGLRLIYFSYDVKMKEKGDIPEGYSVSREKKERFSLILESASTNQTSMYLCASMTSGAMGEQYFGPGTRLTVT.

This clone was detected only a few times. The J gene is TRBJ1-3, the V gene TRBV5-1; D is perhaps TRBD1 (5 bases). The CDR3 contains 15 residues. CDR1 is SGHRS, CDR2 YFSETQ, per germline. V dropped 0 bases and J dropped 4 bases, with 11 bases sitting between them. The CDR3 here is CASSLAAGHGNTIYF. CDR3 DNA sequence: TGCGCCAGCAGCTTGGCCGCAGGGCACGGAAACACCATATATTTT.

This chain connects TRBV4-3 to TRBJ1-2; 9 bases fit TRBD1. After removal of 4 bases from V and 7 bases from J, the junction contained 13 bases not matched to a gene. The CDR3 sequence is 16 residues long. Germline CDR1 reads LGHNA; CDR2 reads YSLEER. In nucleotides, the CDR3 is TGCGCCAGCAGCCTTTTTCCCGGGACAGGGTCTTCTGGCTACACCTTC. This encodes CASSLFPGTGSSGYTF.

The chain joins TRBV30 to TRBJ2-7; D perhaps matches TRBD1 (6 bases). V lost 6 bases and J lost 0, with 9 bases in between. Per the germline V gene, CDR1 is GTSNPN and CDR2 is SVGIG (reference sequence). The CDR3 is made up of 12 amino acids. In DNA, the CDR3 is TGTGCCTGCAGGGGTCTCTCCTACGAGCAGTACTTC. As protein: CACRGLSYEQYF.

The J gene is TRBJ1-2, the V gene TRBV4-3, with D hard to call. V was pared by 1 base and J by 1 base, with 7 bases between. The CDR3 spans 14 residues. Germline-derived CDR1 and CDR2 are LGHNA and YSLEER. The CDR3 protein is CASSQGALNYGYTF. The DNA of the CDR3 is TGCGCCAGCAGCCAAGGGGCTCTTAACTATGGCTACACCTTC.

The chain combines TRBV6-5 with TRBJ2-7; the D gene is possibly TRBD1 (6 bases). The CDR3 runs 15 residues. Germline lookup yields CDR1 MNHEY and CDR2 SVGAGI. The V end lost 6 bases, the J end lost 1 base, and 16 bases lay between the germline ends. The CDR3 reads CASRPDRTLSYEQYF. CDR3 nucleotide sequence: TGTGCCAGCAGACCAGACAGGACTCTTTCCTACGAGCAGTACTTC.

CDR3 nucleotide sequence: TGTGCCAGCAGCTCACAGACAGGGGGCGGCGAGCAGTACTTC. Encoded protein: CASSSQTGGGEQYF. This chain connects TRBV7-2 to TRBJ2-7, with TRBD1 identical over 10 bases. This CDR3 contains 14 residues. Germline assignment: CDR1 SGHTA and CDR2 FQGNSA. The V segment lost 4 bases and the J segment 6 bases; nucleotides outside the gene matches: 6.

This clone was picked up a small number of times. V and J are TRBV9 and TRBJ1-3; a weak D match, TRBD1 (5 bases). Germline V gives CDR1 SGDLS, CDR2 YYNGEE. The CDR3 extends over 15 amino acids. Deletions cut 0 bases from V and 0 bases from J, with 7 bases between. The CDR3 loop reads CASSVEDSSGNTIYF. Written as DNA, the CDR3 is TGTGCCAGCAGCGTAGAAGACAGCTCTGGAAACACCATATATTTT.